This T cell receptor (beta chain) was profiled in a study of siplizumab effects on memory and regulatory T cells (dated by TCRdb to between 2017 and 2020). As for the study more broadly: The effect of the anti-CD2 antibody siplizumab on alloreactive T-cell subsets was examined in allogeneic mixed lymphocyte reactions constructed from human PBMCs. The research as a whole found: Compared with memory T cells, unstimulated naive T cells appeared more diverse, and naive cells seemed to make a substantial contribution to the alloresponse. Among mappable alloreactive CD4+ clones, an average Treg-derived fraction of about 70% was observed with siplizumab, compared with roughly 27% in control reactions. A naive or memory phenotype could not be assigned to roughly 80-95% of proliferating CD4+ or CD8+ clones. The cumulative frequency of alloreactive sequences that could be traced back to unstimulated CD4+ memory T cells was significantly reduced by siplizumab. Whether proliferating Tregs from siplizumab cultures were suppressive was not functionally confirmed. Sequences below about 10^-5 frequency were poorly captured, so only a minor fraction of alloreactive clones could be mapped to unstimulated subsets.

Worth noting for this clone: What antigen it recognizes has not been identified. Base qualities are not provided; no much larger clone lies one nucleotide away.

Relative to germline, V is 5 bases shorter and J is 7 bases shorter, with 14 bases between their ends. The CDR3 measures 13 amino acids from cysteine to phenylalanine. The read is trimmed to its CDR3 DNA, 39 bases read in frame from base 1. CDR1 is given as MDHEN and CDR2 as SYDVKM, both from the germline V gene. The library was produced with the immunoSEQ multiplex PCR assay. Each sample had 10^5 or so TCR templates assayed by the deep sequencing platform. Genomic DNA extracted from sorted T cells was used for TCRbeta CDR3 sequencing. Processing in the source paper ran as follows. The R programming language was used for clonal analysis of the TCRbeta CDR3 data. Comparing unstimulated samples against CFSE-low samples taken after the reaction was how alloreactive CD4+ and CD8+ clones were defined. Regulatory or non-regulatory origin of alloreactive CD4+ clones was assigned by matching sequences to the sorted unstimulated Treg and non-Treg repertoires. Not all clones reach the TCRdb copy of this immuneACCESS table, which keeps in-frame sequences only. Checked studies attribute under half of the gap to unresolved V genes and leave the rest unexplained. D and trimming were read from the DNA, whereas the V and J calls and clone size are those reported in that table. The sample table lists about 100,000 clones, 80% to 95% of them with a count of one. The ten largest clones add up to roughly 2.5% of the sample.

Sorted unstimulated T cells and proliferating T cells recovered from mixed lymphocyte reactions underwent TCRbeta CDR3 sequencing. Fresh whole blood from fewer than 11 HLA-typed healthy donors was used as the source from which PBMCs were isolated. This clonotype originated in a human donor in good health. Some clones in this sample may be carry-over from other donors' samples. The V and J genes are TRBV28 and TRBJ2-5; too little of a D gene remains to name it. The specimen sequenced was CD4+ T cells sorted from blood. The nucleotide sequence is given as TGTGCCAGCAGTCCAGGTGTGGTTTTGACCCAGTACTTC. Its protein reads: CASSPGVVLTQYF.